The 23 T cell receptor beta chains below all came from one sample that was sequenced in a study of blood T cells in healthy people across ages (dated by TCRdb to between 2014 and 2016). The protocol used for the library was 5' RACE. The run used an Illumina HiSeq 2500. A second PCR of about 7 to 12 cycles was run with a J-beta primer mix and a sample-barcoded 5' primer. Through fastp at Q25 and MiXCR, TCRdb rebuilt clones from the public reads, retaining in-frame beta chains. Each entry merges the rows of one CDR3 protein and shows their most common DNA and genes. This sample is represented by around 500,000 distinct CDR3 sequences; roughly a quarter of them were singletons. Of the sample, 3% to 4.5% falls within the top ten clones. These data were also filed under a second study, of T cells of mothers and their children.

The source material was blood. These receptors were taken from a boy between 2 and 15 years old in good health.

The chain joins TRBV5-5 to TRBJ1-2; the D is unclear. This CDR3 region has 14 residues. Germline values: CDR1 SGHKS, CDR2 YYEKEE (reference sequence). V lost 2 bases, J lost 4 bases, and 12 bases lay in between. The DNA of the CDR3 is TGTGCCAGCAGCTTTGGCGGCAGGATCTATGGCTACACCTTC. It is translated as CASSFGGRIYGYTF.

The rearrangement uses TRBV27 and TRBJ2-1; 8 bases line up with TRBD2. J lost 0 bases, V lost 5 bases, and 3 bases had no gene match. Germline V gene data show CDR1 as MNHEY and CDR2 as SMNVEV (reference sequence). The CDR3 has 15 residues. CDR3 sequence (DNA): TGTGCCAGCAGTGCCGGGACTAGCTCCTACAATGAGCAGTTCTTC. This sequence encodes CASSAGTSSYNEQFF.

This chain joins TRBV12-3 or TRBV12-4 and TRBJ1-1, with a possible D match to TRBD1 (5 bases). V was trimmed by 2 bases and J by 5 bases, leaving 18 bases between them. The CDR3 runs to 16 residues. CDR3 bases: TGTGCCAGCAGTTTACGAGTCGGGCGGCGGGGGACTGAAGCTTTCTTT. Translated: CASSLRVGRRGTEAFF.

This chain links TRBV15 with TRBJ1-1, with unresolved D. This CDR3 has 14 residues. Trimming left V 0 bases short and J 8 bases short, with 13 bases between. Per germline, CDR1 LNHNV and CDR2 YYDKDF (reference sequence). The CDR3 nucleotides read TGTGCCACCAGCAGAGATCTGAAGGGCATCGAAGCTTTCTTT. Encoded protein: CATSRDLKGIEAFF.

The chain recombines TRBV7-9 with TRBJ1-2, with 7 bases matching TRBD1. The CDR3 runs to 15 residues. V shed 5 bases and J 4 bases; nucleotides not matched to a gene: 10. Germline CDR1 is SEHNR and CDR2 is FQNEAQ (reference sequence). The CDR3 loop is CASSPRTGVSYGYTF. The CDR3 nucleotides are TGTGCCAGCAGCCCTAGGACAGGAGTCTCCTATGGCTACACCTTC.

This clonotype was counted only a few times. This chain uses TRBV7-8 with TRBJ1-5, with D unclear. CDR3 length: 14 residues. The germline V gene has CDR1 SGHVS and CDR2 FQNEAQ. V was cut by 5 bases and J by 2 bases, with 10 bases left in between. The CDR3 DNA sequence: TGTGCCAGCAGCCCCGTTAGGGGCAATCAGCCCCAGCATTTT. Translating gives CASSPVRGNQPQHF.

A few counts support this clonotype. The chain is built from TRBV9 and TRBJ2-7, with 7 bases lining up with TRBD2. This CDR3 comprises 15 residues. Germline CDR1 is SGDLS and CDR2 is YYNGEE. The V gene end was trimmed by 0 bases and the J gene end by 2 bases; junction bases not matched to a gene: 5. CDR3 in DNA: TGTGCCAGCAGCGTAGCCCCTAGCGGTACCTACGAGCAGTACTTC. Translating gives CASSVAPSGTYEQYF.

This clonotype was counted between two and nine times. In nucleotides, the CDR3 is TGCAGCGTTGCCCTAGCGGGAGGTTACAATGAGCAGTTCTTC. It specifies CSVALAGGYNEQFF. The rearrangement links TRBV29-1 to TRBJ2-1; 11 bases align to TRBD2. V lost 4 bases to trimming and J lost 4 bases; unmatched junction nucleotides: 3. CDR3 length: 14 residues. Germline CDR1 and CDR2: SQVTM and ANQGSEA.

The genes are TRBV28 and TRBJ2-3; D is unresolved. This CDR3 contains 15 residues. Trimming removed 1 base from V and 3 bases from J, with 11 bases in between. CDR1 and CDR2 from the germline V gene are MDHEN and SYDVKM. The CDR3 is CASSLYLGSTDTQYF. The CDR3 nucleotides are TGTGCCAGCAGTTTATACCTGGGATCGACAGATACGCAGTATTTT.

A word on this clonotype: This sequence may be a read error, since a much larger clone differs from it by one base. This rearrangement joins TRBV13 to TRBJ2-2, with a weak D call TRBD2 (6 bases). Per germline, CDR1 PRHDT and CDR2 FYEKMQ (reference sequence). The CDR3 spans 14 residues. CDR3 sequence: CANSPRLDTGELFF. The CDR3 DNA reads as TGTGCCAACAGCCCACGACTAGACACCGGGGAGCTGTTTTTT. The full variable domain, in which reference TRBV13 and TRBJ2-2 provide the parts outside the CDR3, is AAGVIQSPRHLIKEKRETATLKCYPIPRHDTVYWYQQGPGQDPQFLISFYEKMQSDKGSIPDRFSAQQFSDYHSELNMSSLELGDSALYFCANSPRLDTGELFFGEGSRLTVL.

The rearrangement links TRBV7-8 to TRBJ2-7; 10 nucleotides align to TRBD1. There are 16 residues in the CDR3. V dropped 1 base and J dropped 6; count of bases not matched to a gene: 9. Germline V gives CDR1 SGHVS, CDR2 FQNEAQ. The chain's CDR3 is CASSLGWGTGVSEQYF. For the CDR3, the DNA is TGTGCCAGCAGCTTAGGGTGGGGGACAGGGGTCTCCGAGCAGTACTTC.

This clonotype was seen a few times. This chain joins TRBV28 and TRBJ2-5; D gene ambiguous. The J call may not be correct, given that the DNA end is closer to TRBJ2-1. The CDR3 loop spans 10 amino acids. CDR1 is MDHEN and CDR2 is SYDVKM in the germline V gene. The CDR3 sequence is CASGKTEQFF. The CDR3 DNA reads TGTGCCAGCGGAAAGACCGAGCAGTTCTTC.

The V gene is TRBV28, the J gene TRBJ2-5, with D possibly being TRBD1 or TRBD2 (6 bases each). The J call may be incorrect, as the DNA end agrees better with TRBJ2-7. In germline, CDR1 is MDHEN, CDR2 SYDVKM. CDR3 length: 19 amino acids. In DNA form, the CDR3 reads TGTGCCAGCAGCACCTTGGGCCCGAGTCAGGGGAGGTTCGCCTACGAGCAGTACTTC. Translation: CASSTLGPSQGRFAYEQYF.

The chain uses TRBV27 and TRBJ1-5; TRBD1 matches 7 bases. The V and J ends lost 3 bases and 9 bases, in that order; junction bases with no gene match: 8. The CDR3 has 14 residues. Germline V lookup: CDR1 MNHEY, CDR2 SMNVEV (reference sequence). In DNA, the CDR3 is TGTGCCAGCAGTTTCACAGGGGTTGGTCGGCCCCAGCATTTT. It codes for CASSFTGVGRPQHF.

The CDR3 DNA is TGTGCCAGCAGCCCCCCCGGGACTCGTGAAGCTTTCTTT. Translated, it gives CASSPPGTREAFF. The V call is TRBV6-5, the J call TRBJ1-1; the D gene is possibly TRBD1 (5 bases). Trimming removed 6 bases from V and 7 bases from J, with 15 bases in between. Germline values: CDR1 MNHEY, CDR2 SVGAGI. The CDR3 consists of 13 residues.

The V and J genes are TRBV28 and TRBJ2-5; 9 nucleotides match TRBD2. This CDR3 region has 15 residues. Germline V gives CDR1 MDHEN, CDR2 SYDVKM. J gave up 4 bases and V 6 bases, and 9 bases lay outside the gene matches. The CDR3 protein is CASSPTSGRVETQYF. The CDR3 bases are TGTGCCAGCAGCCCAACTAGCGGGCGGGTAGAGACCCAGTACTTC.

This chain links TRBV29-1 with TRBJ2-5; 11 bases agree with TRBD2. The J call may be in error: the DNA end matches TRBJ2-7 better. The germline V gene has CDR1 SQVTM and CDR2 ANQGSEA. The CDR3 sequence is 13 residues long. Here the CDR3 reads CSALGLAANEQYF. In DNA, the CDR3 is TGCAGCGCACTGGGACTAGCGGCAAACGAGCAGTACTTC.

This clonotype has more than one count but fewer than ten. The chain has TRBV12-3 or TRBV12-4 and TRBJ2-3; D may correspond to TRBD1 or TRBD2 (5 bases each). The length of the CDR3 is 15 residues. The V gene lost 6 bases and the J gene lost 11 bases, with 24 bases spanning the gap. The CDR3, as DNA: TGTGCCAGCAGGTTGGCCGGGGCGTCTTCCTCCCGGCAGTATTTT. Its protein product is CASRLAGASSSRQYF.

This chain connects TRBV7-9 to TRBJ2-1; TRBD2 aligns across 8 bases. The J segment lost 14 bases and the V segment lost 5 bases, leaving 5 bases of the junction unmatched. CDR1 is SEHNR and CDR2 is FQNEAQ in the germline V gene (reference sequence). The CDR3 runs 11 residues. The CDR3 DNA reads TGTGCCAGCAGCCCGGGACTAGAAGAGTTCTTC. Its translation: CASSPGLEEFF.

Only a few counts were recorded for this clonotype. The J gene is TRBJ1-2, the V gene TRBV2; a weak D match, TRBD1 (5 bases). V was pared by 8 bases and J by 2 bases, with 18 bases between. From germline, CDR1 is SNHLY and CDR2 FYNNEI. The CDR3 extends over 15 amino acids. CDR3 in amino acids: CASLRDGGGNYGYTF. DNA for the CDR3: TGTGCCAGCCTTCGGGACGGCGGTGGAAACTATGGCTACACCTTC.

The chain couples TRBV11-2 to TRBJ2-5; 10 nucleotides agree with TRBD2. The assigned J gene may be wrong: the sequence end matches TRBJ2-7 better. Germline V gene data show CDR1 as SGHAT and CDR2 as FQNNGV. The length of the CDR3 is 17 residues. CDR3 in DNA: TGTGCCAGCAGCTTAGGGAGCGGGGGGGCCTTAGACTACGAGCAGTACTTC. It specifies CASSLGSGGALDYEQYF.

The chain joins TRBV5-1 to TRBJ2-7; 9 nucleotides align to TRBD2. Per the germline V gene, CDR1 is SGHRS and CDR2 is YFSETQ. The J segment lost 2 bases and the V segment lost 3 bases, leaving 6 bases of the junction unmatched. This CDR3 is built from 15 residues. CDR3 sequence (DNA): TGCGCCAGCAGCTGGCTAGCGGGGAGGACCTACGAGCAGTACTTC. Translating it yields CASSWLAGRTYEQYF.

The chain links TRBV20-1 to TRBJ2-5; 7 bases match TRBD2. Unmatched junction bases numbered 16, after V lost 2 bases and J lost 4 bases. Germline-derived CDR1 and CDR2 are DFQATT and SNEGSKA (reference sequence). The CDR3 contains 17 residues. The CDR3 nucleotides are TGCAGTGCTAGATCCCCTTTGACTAGCCCGGGGCTAGAGACCCAGTACTTC. This sequence encodes CSARSPLTSPGLETQYF.